The 24 T cell receptor beta chains listed next were all sequenced from one sample in a study of blood T cell repertoires in COVID-19 (dated by TCRdb to 2018 to 2020). Libraries were prepared through the immunoSEQ multiplex PCR assay. The table was pulled from immuneACCESS by TCRdb, which kept in-frame rearrangements only. Such tables lose some clones; where checked, under half of the loss comes from unresolved V genes, and the rest has no known cause. The sample yields approximately 140,000 clones; 84% were counted once. The biggest ten clones account for 35% to 45% of the sample. Sequenced sample: peripheral blood. Receptors were obtained from a human donor in a cohort sampled during active COVID-19.

The V gene is TRBV29-1, the J gene TRBJ1-4; 12 positions agree with TRBD1. The J segment lost 8 bases and the V segment lost 6 bases, leaving 4 bases of the junction unmatched. Germline values: CDR1 SQVTM, CDR2 ANQGSEA. The CDR3 loop spans 13 amino acids. CDR3 region: CSVGTGGREKLFF. The CDR3 DNA follows: TGCAGCGTGGGGACAGGGGGCCGGGAAAAACTGTTTTTT.

J is TRBJ2-2 and V is TRBV7-2; the match to TRBD1 covers 9 bases. V was pared by 4 bases and J by 6 bases, with 3 bases of the junction left unmatched. The CDR3 length is 14 residues. From germline, CDR1 is SGHTA and CDR2 FQGNSA. The CDR3 DNA follows: TGTGCCAGCAGCTCCCGACAGGGGGCCGGGGAGCTGTTTTTT. The encoded protein is CASSSRQGAGELFF.

This clone was observed a few times. The chain carries TRBV7-9 and TRBJ1-1, with 7 bases fitting TRBD1. Germline loops: CDR1 SEHNR, CDR2 FQNEAQ (reference sequence). After removal of 4 bases from V and 6 bases from J, the junction contained 8 bases not matched to a gene. This CDR3 has 14 amino acids. The CDR3 DNA reads as TGTGCCAGCAGCTCAAGGGGAGGACAGGCTGAAGCTTTCTTT. It codes for CASSSRGGQAEAFF.

The V call is TRBV7-9, the J call TRBJ1-1, with D tentatively TRBD1 (6 bases). Between the trimmed V and J ends, which lost 1 base and 3 bases, there was a span of 9 bases. The CDR3 is 14 amino acids. Per the germline V gene, CDR1 is SEHNR and CDR2 is FQNEAQ (reference sequence). The CDR3 sequence is CASSLGYRDTEAFF. DNA for the CDR3: TGTGCCAGCAGCTTAGGATACAGGGACACTGAAGCTTTCTTT.

The J gene is TRBJ1-2, the V gene TRBV5-1; D gene ambiguous. The V gene lost 0 bases and the J gene lost 5 bases, with 11 bases spanning the gap. CDR1 SGHRS and CDR2 YFSETQ come from the germline V gene. This CDR3 region has 14 residues. CDR3 protein: CASSLENFGYGYTF. CDR3 DNA: TGCGCCAGCAGCTTGGAGAACTTCGGGTATGGCTACACCTTC.

V gene TRBV19 combines with J gene TRBJ2-3; maybe TRBD1 (6 bases). Between the trimmed V and J ends, which lost 3 bases and 2 bases, there was a span of 12 bases. The CDR3 totals 15 residues. CDR1 and CDR2 from the germline V gene are LNHDA and SQIVND (reference sequence). CDR3 nucleotides: TGTGCCAGTAGTATGAAGGGGGTTAACACAGATACGCAGTATTTT. Residues: CASSMKGVNTDTQYF.

This clone was observed a single time. This chain joins TRBV7-2 and TRBJ2-2; 8 bases are a match to TRBD2. Per the germline V gene, CDR1 is SGHTA and CDR2 is FQGNSA. V lost 8 bases, J lost 4 bases, and 9 bases stayed unmatched. The CDR3 runs to 15 residues. The CDR3 is CASDRGGAGTGELFF. Written as DNA, the CDR3 is TGTGCCAGCGACCGGGGGGGGGCGGGCACCGGGGAGCTGTTTTTT.

This chain's CDR3 is CASKLGVHTEAFF. The DNA of the CDR3 is TGCGCCAGCAAGTTGGGAGTGCACACTGAAGCTTTCTTT. The chain is built from TRBV5-1 and TRBJ1-1; D not certain. The germline V and J ends were trimmed by 6 bases and 3 bases, with 12 bases remaining between them. Looked up from germline, CDR1 is SGHRS and CDR2 is YFSETQ. The CDR3 is 13 amino acids.

The chain has TRBV7-8 and TRBJ2-5, with a tentative D call TRBD2 (6 bases). With 2 bases removed from V and 6 bases from J, the gap between germline ends came to 10 bases. CDR1 SGHVS and CDR2 FQNEAQ come from the germline V gene. This CDR3 is 13 amino acids long. The CDR3 DNA reads as TGTGCCAGCAGCTTACGCGGGAAACAGACCCAGTACTTC. This translates into CASSLRGKQTQYF.

This clone showed up just a few times. The J gene is TRBJ2-2, the V gene TRBV19, with 10 bases lining up with TRBD2. Trimming removed 7 bases from V and 7 bases from J; junction bases left unmatched: 9. The CDR3 is made up of 15 amino acids. From germline, CDR1 is LNHDA and CDR2 SQIVND (reference sequence). The CDR3 nucleotides are TGTGCCAGTACCCCGGGACTAGCGTCGGTCGGGGAGCTGTTTTTT. It translates to CASTPGLASVGELFF.

The V gene is TRBV29-1, the J gene TRBJ2-2; no clear D. Between the trimmed V and J ends, which lost 3 bases and 1 base, there was a span of 6 bases. The CDR3 contains 13 residues. Germline-derived CDR1 and CDR2 are SQVTM and ANQGSEA. Written as DNA, the CDR3 is TGCAGCGTTGAGCCACAGAACACCGGGGAGCTGTTTTTT. It specifies CSVEPQNTGELFF.

This sequence joins TRBV11-2 and TRBJ1-3; D is unclear. CDR1 and CDR2 from the germline V gene are SGHAT and FQNNGV. The V and J ends lost 2 bases and 0 bases respectively, with 5 bases between them. The CDR3 extends over 14 amino acids. CDR3 sequence reads: CASSLYSSGNTIYF. In DNA, the CDR3 is TGTGCCAGCAGCTTATACAGCTCTGGAAACACCATATATTTT.

This clone was recorded only once. The chain has TRBV6-5 and TRBJ2-7; 11 nucleotides agree with TRBD1. The J segment lost 3 bases and the V segment lost 6 bases, leaving 7 bases of the junction unmatched. The CDR3 consists of 15 residues. Germline V CDR1 and CDR2: MNHEY, SVGAGI. CDR3 nucleotide sequence: TGTGCCAGCAGGGGCGCCGGGACAGGGGGCTACGAGCAGTACTTC. Translated: CASRGAGTGGYEQYF.

The chain carries TRBV5-6 and TRBJ2-7, with TRBD2 matching 8 bases. The CDR3 is made up of 15 amino acids. Trimming removed 0 bases from V and 6 bases from J; junction bases left unmatched: 8. Per the germline V gene, CDR1 is SGHDT and CDR2 is YYEEEE. The CDR3 spells CASSLASAGGLEQYF. CDR3 bases: TGTGCCAGCAGCTTGGCGTCCGCGGGAGGACTCGAGCAGTACTTC.

This clone was detected once. The chain links TRBV5-4 to TRBJ1-3; D remains ambiguous. Looked up from germline, CDR1 is SGHNT and CDR2 is YYREEE (reference sequence). The length of the CDR3 is 12 residues. V gave up 4 bases and J gave up 3 bases, with 5 bases separating them. The chain's CDR3 is CASSLFGNTIYF. The CDR3 DNA is TGTGCCAGCAGCCTGTTTGGAAACACCATATATTTT.

This clone has more than one count but fewer than ten. The rearrangement uses TRBV19 and TRBJ2-7, with TRBD1 matching over 7 bases. V lost 6 bases, J lost 2 bases, and 7 bases stayed unmatched. CDR1 is LNHDA, CDR2 SQIVND, per germline (reference sequence). The CDR3 is 14 residues long. CDR3 loop: CASRRQGPPYEQYF. The CDR3 bases are TGTGCCAGTAGGAGACAGGGTCCTCCCTACGAGCAGTACTTC.

At least ten counts were recorded for this clone. The V call is TRBV5-1, the J call TRBJ1-2; maybe TRBD1 (6 bases). The germline V gene has CDR1 SGHRS and CDR2 YFSETQ. V was cut by 4 bases and J by 6 bases, with 13 bases left in between. The CDR3 has 13 residues. This chain's CDR3 is CASSTGTADGYTF. In DNA form, the CDR3 reads TGCGCCAGCAGCACAGGGACGGCTGATGGCTACACCTTC.

The rearrangement uses TRBV13 and TRBJ2-2, with TRBD1 matching 7 bases. Per germline, CDR1 PRHDT and CDR2 FYEKMQ (reference sequence). V shed 2 bases and J 6 bases; nucleotides not matched to a gene: 9. The CDR3 sequence is 16 residues long. CDR3 sequence: CASSLRIRGRAGELFF. CDR3 sequence (DNA): TGTGCCAGCAGCTTACGTATAAGGGGGCGAGCCGGGGAGCTGTTTTTT.

This chain links TRBV5-5 with TRBJ1-4, with D possibly being TRBD1 (6 bases). V lost 0 bases and J 6 bases, leaving 12 bases between the germline ends. The germline V gene encodes CDR1 SGHKS and CDR2 YYEKEE (reference sequence). The CDR3 has 15 amino acids. The CDR3 reads CASSLVWTDYEKLFF. CDR3 in DNA: TGTGCCAGCAGCTTGGTGTGGACAGACTATGAAAAACTGTTTTTT. Looking up the rest from reference TRBV5-5 and TRBJ1-4 gives the full variable domain: DAGVTQSPTHLIKTRGQQVTLRCSPISGHKSVSWYQQVLGQGPQFIFQYYEKEERGRGNFPDRFSARQFPNYSSELNVNALLLGDSALYLCASSLVWTDYEKLFFGSGTQLSVL.

The genes are TRBV7-9 and TRBJ2-3, with D maybe TRBD1 (6 bases). There are 13 residues in the CDR3. The germline V and J ends were trimmed by 6 bases and 2 bases, with 9 bases remaining between them. Germline loops: CDR1 SEHNR, CDR2 FQNEAQ (reference sequence). CDR3 residues: CASSRDNTDTQYF. Here the CDR3 DNA reads TGTGCCAGCAGTCGGGACAACACAGATACGCAGTATTTT.

The chain links TRBV11-2 to TRBJ2-4, with 9 bases matching TRBD1. After removal of 5 bases from V and 10 bases from J, the junction contained 9 bases not matched to a gene. The CDR3 sequence is 14 residues long. The germline CDR1 and CDR2 sequences are SGHAT and FQNNGV. This chain's CDR3 is CASSQQGAEGIQYF. Here the CDR3 DNA reads TGTGCCAGCAGCCAACAGGGGGCGGAGGGGATTCAGTACTTC.

For the CDR3, the DNA is TGTGCCAGCAGTGATAGCACATCCTACGAGCAGTACTTC. Its protein is CASSDSTSYEQYF. V and J are TRBV2 and TRBJ2-7; no clear D. This CDR3 contains 13 residues. Deletions cut 3 bases from V and 1 base from J, with 7 bases between. Germline CDR1 is SNHLY and CDR2 is FYNNEI.

The chain carries TRBV15 and TRBJ2-2, with a weak D call TRBD1 (6 bases). The CDR3 covers 15 residues. Per germline, CDR1 LNHNV and CDR2 YYDKDF (reference sequence). V dropped 0 bases and J dropped 10 bases, with 15 bases sitting between them. The CDR3 nucleotides read TGTGCCACCAGCAGAGATGGGGCAGGGGTCGCGGAGCTGTTTTTT. It codes for CATSRDGAGVAELFF.

V is TRBV10-2 and J is TRBJ1-2; the D gene is possibly TRBD1 (6 bases). From germline, CDR1 is WSHSY and CDR2 SAAADI. The length of the CDR3 is 14 residues. The germline V and J ends were trimmed by 2 bases and 4 bases, with 11 bases remaining between them. The CDR3 here is CASSETGKVYGYTF. In DNA form, the CDR3 reads TGCGCCAGCAGTGAGACAGGGAAGGTCTATGGCTACACCTTC.